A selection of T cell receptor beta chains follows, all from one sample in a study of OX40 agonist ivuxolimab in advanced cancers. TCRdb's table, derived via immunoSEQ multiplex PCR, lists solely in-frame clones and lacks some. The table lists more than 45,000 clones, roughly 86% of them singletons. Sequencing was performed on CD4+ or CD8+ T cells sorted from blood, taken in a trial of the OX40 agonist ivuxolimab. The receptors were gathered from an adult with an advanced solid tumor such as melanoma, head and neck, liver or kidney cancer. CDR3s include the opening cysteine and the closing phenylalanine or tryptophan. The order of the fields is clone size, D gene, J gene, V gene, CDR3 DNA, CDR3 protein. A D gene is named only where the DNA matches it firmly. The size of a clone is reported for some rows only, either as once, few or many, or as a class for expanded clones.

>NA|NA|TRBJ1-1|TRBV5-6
TGTGCCAGCAGCTTGGGGAGAGTATCGAACACTGAAGCTTTCTTT
CASSLGRVSNTEAFF
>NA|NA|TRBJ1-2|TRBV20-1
TGCAGTGCTGGGGGGGCGAGCGGCTACACCTTC
CSAGGASGYTF
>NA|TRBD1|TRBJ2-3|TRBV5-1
TGCGCCAGCAGCCACTCGGGACAGACCACAGATACGCAGTATTTT
CASSHSGQTTDTQYF
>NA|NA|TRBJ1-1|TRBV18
TGTGCCAGCTCACCAGACAGCCTGGGTGAAGCTTTCTTT
CASSPDSLGEAFF
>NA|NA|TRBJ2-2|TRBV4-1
TGCGCCAGCAGCCATCCCTTACCGGGATTGAACACCGGGGAGCTGTTTTTT
CASSHPLPGLNTGELFF
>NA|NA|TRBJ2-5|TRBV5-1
TGCGCCAGCAGAGTAGAGCCGATTCGCCAAGAGACCCAGTACTTC
CASRVEPIRQETQYF
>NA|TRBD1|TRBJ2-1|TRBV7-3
TGTGCCAGCAGCCCGCGGACAGGGGTCGACAATGAGCAGTTCTTC
CASSPRTGVDNEQFF
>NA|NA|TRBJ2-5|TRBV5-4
TGTGCCAGCACCACGGGTTTCCAAGAGACCCAGTACTTC
CASTTGFQETQYF
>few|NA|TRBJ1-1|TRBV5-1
TGCGCCAGCAGCGGGGGGACCCCGAACACTGAAGCTTTCTTT
CASSGGTPNTEAFF
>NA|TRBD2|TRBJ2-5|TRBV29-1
TGCAGCGTTGAAGGACTAGCGGGGGGGATGGGGACCCAGTACTTC
CSVEGLAGGMGTQYF
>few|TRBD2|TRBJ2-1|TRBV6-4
TGTGCCAGCAGCTTCGAGCGGGGGTCCTACAATGAGCAGTTCTTC
CASSFERGSYNEQFF
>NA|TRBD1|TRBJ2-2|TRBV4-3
TGCGCCAGCAGCCAAGCGGCCCAGGGGGCGACCGGGGAGCTGTTTTTT
CASSQAAQGATGELFF
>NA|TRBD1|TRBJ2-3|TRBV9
TGTGCCAGCAGCGAGGGGACAGATTTCACAGATACGCAGTATTTT
CASSEGTDFTDTQYF
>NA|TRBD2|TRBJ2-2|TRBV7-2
TGTGCCAGCAGCTTAGTAGCCGGACTAGCTTCCGGGGAGCTGTTTTTT
CASSLVAGLASGELFF
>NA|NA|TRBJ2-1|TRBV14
TGTGCCAGCAGCCAAGTGGGACATTCCGACCAGAATGAGCAGTTCTTC
CASSQVGHSDQNEQFF
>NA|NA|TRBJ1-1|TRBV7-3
TGTGCCAGCAGCTTAACCCCAGGGGCGGGGAACACTGAAGCTTTCTTT
CASSLTPGAGNTEAFF
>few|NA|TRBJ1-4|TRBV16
TGTGCCAGCAGCCAATTCAGCGTGAGGGGAGAAAAACTGTTTTTT
CASSQFSVRGEKLFF
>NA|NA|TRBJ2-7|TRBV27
TGTGCCAGCGCAAAGGCAGGGCGATACGAGCAGTACTTC
CASAKAGRYEQYF
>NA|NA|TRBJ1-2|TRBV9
TGTGCCAGCAGCGTAGCTAGGGGGTATGGCTACACCTTC
CASSVARGYGYTF
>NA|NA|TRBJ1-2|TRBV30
TGTGCCTGGAGCCCAGCATACTATGGCTACACCTTC
CAWSPAYYGYTF
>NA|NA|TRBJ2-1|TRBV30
TGTGCCTGGAGTCTTGGGAATCGGGAGCAGTTCTTC
CAWSLGNREQFF
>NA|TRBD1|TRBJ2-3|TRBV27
TGTGCCAGCACCCTGGGACAGGGCAGGGCAGATACGCAGTATTTT
CASTLGQGRADTQYF
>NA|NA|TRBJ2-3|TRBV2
TGTGCCAGCAGGTGGGGGACTAGCACAGATACGCAGTATTTT
CASRWGTSTDTQYF
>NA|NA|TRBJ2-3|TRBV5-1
TGCGCCAGCAGCTTGGAAGTATCAGATACGCAGTATTTT
CASSLEVSDTQYF
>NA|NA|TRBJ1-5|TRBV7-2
TGTGCCAGCAGCTTAGTAATCAGCAATCAGCCCCAGCATTTT
CASSLVISNQPQHF
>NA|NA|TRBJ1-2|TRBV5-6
TGTGCCAGCAGCGCCGGGCGAAATGGCTACACCTTC
CASSAGRNGYTF
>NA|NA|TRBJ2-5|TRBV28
TGTGCCAGCAGTTTAAGGTTCGGGGGCAAGACCCAGTACTTC
CASSLRFGGKTQYF
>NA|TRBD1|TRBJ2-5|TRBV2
TGTGCCACCGGATGGACAGGGAACCAAGAGACCCAGTACTTC
CATGWTGNQETQYF
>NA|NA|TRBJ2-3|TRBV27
TGTGCCAGCAGTTTCTGGGAGCAAGGCACAGATACGCAGTATTTT
CASSFWEQGTDTQYF
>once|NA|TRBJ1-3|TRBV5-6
TGTGCCAGCAGCGCGACTGACCGACGGAGCTCTGGAAACACCATATATTTT
CASSATDRRSSGNTIYF
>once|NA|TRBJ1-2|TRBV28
TGTGCCAGCCGGGGGGAGCAACGAGAAGCTAACTATGGCTACACCTTC
CASRGEQREANYGYTF
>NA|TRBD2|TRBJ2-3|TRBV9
TGTGCCAGCAGGCCAACTAGCGGAATCACAGATACGCAGTATTTT
CASRPTSGITDTQYF
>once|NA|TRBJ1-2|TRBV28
TGTGCCAGCAGACCCGGGGGCCTCTATGGCTACACCTTC
CASRPGGLYGYTF
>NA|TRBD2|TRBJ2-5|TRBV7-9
TGTGCCAGCAGTACCGGGACTAGCGTTATTTTAGAGACCCAGTACTTC
CASSTGTSVILETQYF
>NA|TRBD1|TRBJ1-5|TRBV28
TGTGCCAGCAGGACAGGGAGCAATCAGCCCCAGCATTTT
CASRTGSNQPQHF
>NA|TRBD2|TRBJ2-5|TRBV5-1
TGCGCCACACGAAGGGCGGGGGGGCTTCGAGAGACCCAGTACTTC
CATRRAGGLRETQYF
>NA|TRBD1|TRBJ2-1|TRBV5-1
TGCGCCAGCAGCTCCGGACAGGGGATGAATGAGCAGTTCTTC
CASSSGQGMNEQFF
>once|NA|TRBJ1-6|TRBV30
TGTGCCTGGAGTCCGGCGGGACTGGAAAATTCACCCCTCCACTTT
CAWSPAGLENSPLHF
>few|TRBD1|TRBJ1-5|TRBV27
TGTGCCAGCAGTCCCCGGACAGGCCATCAGCCCCAGCATTTT
CASSPRTGHQPQHF
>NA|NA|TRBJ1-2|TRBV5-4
TGTGCCAGCAGCGTCGGACAGCTTGAGGTTGGCTACACCTTC
CASSVGQLEVGYTF